The rows below give T cell receptor beta chains drawn from one sample of a study of T cells after somatic rescue of genetic block. The assay was immunoSEQ multiplex PCR, and TCRdb's table has in-frame clones only and misses some. The repertoire holds fewer than 150,000 clones, around nine tenths seen once, with approximately 1.5% in the top ten. Material: peripheral blood mononuclear cells (PBMCs). Receptor source: a woman aged 18-29 years. Each CDR3 is given with its conserved first and last residue. D genes are given only for firm matches. Some rows mark clone size as missing; the rest say once, few, many or name a class of expanded clone.

>.|TRBV11-2|TRBD1|TRBJ1-2
TGTGCCAGCAGCTTAGGACAGACAGGGGGTGGCTACACCTTC
CASSLGQTGGGYTF
>.|TRBV6-5|.|TRBJ2-7
TGTGCCAGCAGTTACGGACAGACCTACGAGCAGTACTTC
CASSYGQTYEQYF
>.|TRBV6-1|.|TRBJ1-1
TGTGCCAGCAGTGAAGGGCAGGGAGGGCCTCTTACTGAAGCTTTCTTT
CASSEGQGGPLTEAFF
>.|TRBV4-1|.|TRBJ2-7
TGCGCCAGCAGCCAAGAAGAAAACAGCCTGGAGCAGTACTTC
CASSQEENSLEQYF
>once|TRBV6-6|.|TRBJ2-1
TGTGCCAGCAGTTCGTCAACGGGCGGGTTATACAATGAGCAGTTCTTC
CASSSSTGGLYNEQFF
>.|TRBV29-1|.|TRBJ2-2
TGCAGCGTTCGAGCGGGGAACACCGGGGAGCTGTTTTTT
CSVRAGNTGELFF
>.|TRBV6-4|.|TRBJ1-1
TGTGCCAGCAGAGGACAAGTCGGAACTGAAGCTTTCTTT
CASRGQVGTEAFF
>once|TRBV2|TRBD1|TRBJ1-6
TGTGCCAGCAGTGAATGGGGGACAGGGTCCCTTAGTTCACCCCTCCACTTT
CASSEWGTGSLSSPLHF
>.|TRBV7-7|.|TRBJ2-1
TGTGCCAGCAGCTTAGAGGGGGTAGAGGGTGAGCAGTTCTTC
CASSLEGVEGEQFF
>.|TRBV7-8|.|TRBJ1-5
TGTGCCAGCAGCTTGCAGGGGAATCAGCCCCAGCATTTT
CASSLQGNQPQHF
>.|TRBV29-1|.|TRBJ1-3
TGCAGCGTTCATGGGCGTCTCTCTGGAAACACCATATATTTT
CSVHGRLSGNTIYF
>.|TRBV7-2|.|TRBJ1-3
TGTGCCAGCGGGAGGGAAAACACCATATATTTT
CASGRENTIYF
>.|TRBV27|TRBD1|TRBJ1-2
TGTGCCAGCAGTTCCTTGGGACAGGGATTAGGGGGCTACACCTTC
CASSSLGQGLGGYTF
>.|TRBV11-2|TRBD1|TRBJ2-3
TGTGCCAGCAGCTTAGGGGGAATGGGACAGTCCTCCGCTCGGGATACGCAGTATTTT
CASSLGGMGQSSARDTQYF
>.|TRBV1|.|TRBJ2-1
TGCACCAGCAGCCACACGATCGGTTTGGGACAGGGGGCTTCTAGGGAGCAGTTCTTC
CTSSHTIGLGQGASREQFF
>.|TRBV6-5|.|TRBJ1-5
TGTGCCAGCAGGGCCCAGGGGCAGCCCCAGCATTTT
CASRAQGQPQHF
>.|TRBV19|.|TRBJ2-7
TGTGCCAGTAGTATAGGTTCCTTCTCGGAGCAGTACTTC
CASSIGSFSEQYF
>.|TRBV4-3|.|TRBJ2-1
TGCGCCAGCAGCCAAGCGGGGGGCCGTTACAATGAGCAGTTCTTC
CASSQAGGRYNEQFF
>.|TRBV28|.|TRBJ1-3
TGTGCCAGCAGTTTTAGGACGCAAGCTGGAAACACCATATATTTT
CASSFRTQAGNTIYF
>.|TRBV9|.|TRBJ2-7
TGTGCCAGCAGCGAGACTCGAAGCTCCTACGAGCAGTACTTC
CASSETRSSYEQYF
>.|TRBV7-3|TRBD1|TRBJ1-3
TGTGCCAGCAGCTTAACGGGGACAGGCTCTGGAAACACCATATATTTT
CASSLTGTGSGNTIYF
>.|TRBV7-2|.|TRBJ1-3
TGTGCCAGCAGCCTGGGTTCCTCAGGAAACACCATATATTTT
CASSLGSSGNTIYF
>.|TRBV18|.|TRBJ1-1
TGTGCCAGCTCACCCCGCGTCGGGACGGAGAACACTGAAGCTTTCTTT
CASSPRVGTENTEAFF
>.|TRBV6-5|TRBD1|TRBJ1-2
TGTGCCAGCAGTTCCCCGGGACAGGGGGCAAAGTACACCTTC
CASSSPGQGAKYTF
>.|TRBV7-2|.|TRBJ1-5
TGTGCCAGCAGCTACCTGTTTAGCAATCAGCCCCAGCATTTT
CASSYLFSNQPQHF
>.|TRBV6-1|.|TRBJ2-2
TGTGCCAGCAGTGCACAGGGCCTAAAGGACACCGGGGAGCTGTTTTTT
CASSAQGLKDTGELFF
>.|TRBV9|TRBD2|TRBJ2-2
TGTGCCAGCAGCGTCCCCGAGTGGGGCGGGGGGAACACCGGGGAGCTGTTTTTT
CASSVPEWGGGNTGELFF
>.|TRBV5-8|TRBD2|TRBJ2-3
TGTGCCAGCAGCTTGGGCCGACTAGCGGGGGGCACAGATACGCAGTATTTT
CASSLGRLAGGTDTQYF
>.|TRBV27|.|TRBJ2-3
TGTGCCAGCAGCCTGGGGTCATTCCGGGGCACAGATACGCAGTATTTT
CASSLGSFRGTDTQYF
>.|TRBV27|.|TRBJ1-1
TGTGCCAGCAGTTTAGTTGGCAATCCTGAAGCTTTCTTT
CASSLVGNPEAFF
>few|TRBV7-3|TRBD1|TRBJ2-7
TGTGCCAGCAGCATAGACAGGGGGTCCTACGAGCAGTACTTC
CASSIDRGSYEQYF
>.|TRBV27|.|TRBJ1-2
TGTGCCAGCAGTTTATCACCCAGCGTCGGCTACACCTTC
CASSLSPSVGYTF
>.|TRBV6-1|TRBD2|TRBJ2-3
TGTGCCAGCAGTGCGGGGACTACGAGCACAGATACGCAGTATTTT
CASSAGTTSTDTQYF
>.|TRBV27|TRBD1|TRBJ1-1
TGTGCCAGCAGGGGATCAACGACAGGGCGAGGGACTGAAGCTTTCTTT
CASRGSTTGRGTEAFF
>.|TRBV5-6|TRBD1|TRBJ2-7
TGTGCCAGCAGCTTGGGAATGAGGGGGCCATCCAGGTCCTACGAGCAGTACTTC
CASSLGMRGPSRSYEQYF
>.|TRBV28|.|TRBJ1-1
TGTGCCAGCAGTCTCCCGGGGACTGAAGCTTTCTTT
CASSLPGTEAFF
>once|TRBV11-2|.|TRBJ1-2
TGTGCCAGCAGCTTAGCTCAAGGGGCAGGGAGCTACACCTTC
CASSLAQGAGSYTF
>.|TRBV10-3|TRBD1|TRBJ2-6
TGTGCCATCAGTGAGTCGAGATGGGGGGACAGGGGCCCCCCCTCTGGGGCCAACGTCCTGACTTTC
CAISESRWGDRGPPSGANVLTF
>.|TRBV5-1|.|TRBJ2-7
TGCGCCAGCACCGGAGGCCGGGGTGAGCAGTACTTC
CASTGGRGEQYF
>.|TRBV9|TRBD2|TRBJ2-2
TGTGCCAGCAGCGTAGGGCTAGCGGGGGCCGGGGAGCTGTTTTTT
CASSVGLAGAGELFF
>.|TRBV7-8|.|TRBJ2-3
TGTGCCAGCAGCTTGCTAGTTACAGATACGCAGTATTTT
CASSLLVTDTQYF
>.|TRBV4-3|TRBD1|TRBJ1-1
TGCGCCAGCAGCCAGGGACAGGGGACTGAAGCTTTCTTT
CASSQGQGTEAFF
>.|TRBV5-6|TRBD1|TRBJ1-6
TGTGCCAGCAGCGGGACAGGGGGATTCAGGTCCTATAATTCACCCCTCCACTTT
CASSGTGGFRSYNSPLHF
>.|TRBV11-2|.|TRBJ2-4
TGTGCCAGCAGCTTAGCGGCCCAGTTCGTACCTTTAGCCAAAAACATTCAGTACTTC
CASSLAAQFVPLAKNIQYF
>.|TRBV4-1|TRBD1|TRBJ1-6
TGCGCCAGCAGCCAAGTTGAAGGGACAGGGAATTCACCCCTCCACTTT
CASSQVEGTGNSPLHF
>.|TRBV27|.|TRBJ1-2
TGTGCCAGCAGTTTACTGGGGCCAGGATCCTATGGCTACACCTTC
CASSLLGPGSYGYTF
>.|TRBV11-3|.|TRBJ1-1
TGTGCCAGCAGCTTAAGGGGGACTGAAGCTTTCTTT
CASSLRGTEAFF
>.|TRBV2|.|TRBJ1-2
TGTGCCAGCAGTGAGGAGGGGTCCATCTATGGCTACACCTTC
CASSEEGSIYGYTF
>.|TRBV6-4|.|TRBJ2-3
TGTGCCAGCAGTGCGTGGGGGCCAAGCACAGATACGCAGTATTTT
CASSAWGPSTDTQYF
>.|TRBV5-1|.|TRBJ2-5
TGCGCCAGCAGCAAGAACCCCCAAGAGACCCAGTACTTC
CASSKNPQETQYF
>.|TRBV19|.|TRBJ1-1
TGTGCCAGTAGTTACCAGCCCTCGTGGGGCAGGATGAACACTGAAGCTTTCTTT
CASSYQPSWGRMNTEAFF
>.|TRBV4-3|.|TRBJ2-4
TGCGCCAGCAGCCAAGGGACACTAGCCAAAAACATTCAGTACTTC
CASSQGTLAKNIQYF